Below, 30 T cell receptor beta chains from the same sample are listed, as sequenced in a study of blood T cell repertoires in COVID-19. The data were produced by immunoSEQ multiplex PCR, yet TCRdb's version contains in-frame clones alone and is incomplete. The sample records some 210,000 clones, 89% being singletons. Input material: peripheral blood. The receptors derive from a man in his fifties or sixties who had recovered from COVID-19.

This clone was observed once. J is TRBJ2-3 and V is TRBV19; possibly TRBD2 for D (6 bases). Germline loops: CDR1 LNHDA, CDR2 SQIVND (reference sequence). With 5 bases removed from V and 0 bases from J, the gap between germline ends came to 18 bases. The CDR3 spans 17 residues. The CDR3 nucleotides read TGTGCCAGTAGTCCCCGAGGGCTAGCGATAAGCACAGATACGCAGTATTTT. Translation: CASSPRGLAISTDTQYF.

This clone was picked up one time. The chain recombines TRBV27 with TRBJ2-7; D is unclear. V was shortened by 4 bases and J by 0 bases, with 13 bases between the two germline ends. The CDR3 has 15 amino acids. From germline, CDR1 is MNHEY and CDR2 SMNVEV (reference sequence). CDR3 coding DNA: TGTGCCAGCAGTTCCCAGTTCCGCAGCTCCTACGAGCAGTACTTC. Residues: CASSSQFRSSYEQYF.

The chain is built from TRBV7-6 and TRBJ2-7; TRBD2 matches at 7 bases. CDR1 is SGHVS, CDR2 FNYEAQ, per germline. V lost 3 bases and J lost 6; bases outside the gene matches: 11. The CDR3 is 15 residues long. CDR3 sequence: CASSFLGGISGEQYF. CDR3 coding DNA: TGTGCCAGCAGCTTTTTGGGGGGGATCTCGGGCGAGCAGTACTTC.

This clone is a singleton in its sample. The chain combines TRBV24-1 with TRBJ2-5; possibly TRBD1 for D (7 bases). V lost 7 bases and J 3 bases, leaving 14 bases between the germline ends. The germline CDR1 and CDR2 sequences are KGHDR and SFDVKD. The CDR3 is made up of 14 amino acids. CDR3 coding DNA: TGTGCCACCAGCGGAGGGGGACAGAAAGAGACCCAGTACTTC. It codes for CATSGGGQKETQYF.

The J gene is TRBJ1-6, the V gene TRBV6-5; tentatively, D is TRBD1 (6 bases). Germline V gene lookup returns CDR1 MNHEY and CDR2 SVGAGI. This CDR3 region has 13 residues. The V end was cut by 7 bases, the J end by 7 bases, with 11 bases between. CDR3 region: CASKETGNSPLHF. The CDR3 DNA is TGTGCCAGCAAAGAAACAGGGAATTCACCCCTCCACTTT.

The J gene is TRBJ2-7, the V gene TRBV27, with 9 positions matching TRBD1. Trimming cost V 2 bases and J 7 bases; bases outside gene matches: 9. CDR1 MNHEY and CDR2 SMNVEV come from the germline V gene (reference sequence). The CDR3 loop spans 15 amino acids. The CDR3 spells CASSLRTGVTGEQYF. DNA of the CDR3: TGTGCCAGCAGTTTAAGGACAGGGGTGACGGGGGAGCAGTACTTC.

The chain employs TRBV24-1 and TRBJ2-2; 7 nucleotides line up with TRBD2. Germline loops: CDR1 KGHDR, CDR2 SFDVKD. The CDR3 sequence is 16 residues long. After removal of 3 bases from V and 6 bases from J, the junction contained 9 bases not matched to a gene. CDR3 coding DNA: TGTGCCACCAGTGATCAGCGGGGTTGGGGGGCCGGGGAGCTGTTTTTT. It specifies CATSDQRGWGAGELFF.

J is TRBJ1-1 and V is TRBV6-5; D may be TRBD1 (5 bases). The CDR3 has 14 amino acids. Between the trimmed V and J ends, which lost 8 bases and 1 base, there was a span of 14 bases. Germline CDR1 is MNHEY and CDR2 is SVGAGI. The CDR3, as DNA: TGTGCCAGCGGGGGGAGGACCCAGAACACTGAAGCTTTCTTT. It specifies CASGGRTQNTEAFF.

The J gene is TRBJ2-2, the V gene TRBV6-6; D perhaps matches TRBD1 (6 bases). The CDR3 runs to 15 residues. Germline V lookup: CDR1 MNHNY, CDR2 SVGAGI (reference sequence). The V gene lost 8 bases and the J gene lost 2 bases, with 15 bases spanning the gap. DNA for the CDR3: TGTGCCAGCCGCCCCCCAGGGGCCAACACCGGGGAGCTGTTTTTT. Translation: CASRPPGANTGELFF.

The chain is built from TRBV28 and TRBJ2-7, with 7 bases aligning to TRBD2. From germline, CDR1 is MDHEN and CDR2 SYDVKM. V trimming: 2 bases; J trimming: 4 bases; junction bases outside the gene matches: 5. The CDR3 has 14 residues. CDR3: CASSLHPSGYEQYF. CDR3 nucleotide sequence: TGTGCCAGCAGTTTACATCCTAGCGGATACGAGCAGTACTTC.

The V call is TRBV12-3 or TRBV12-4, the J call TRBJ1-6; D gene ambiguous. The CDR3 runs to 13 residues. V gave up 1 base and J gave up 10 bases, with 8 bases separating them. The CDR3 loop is CASSLGPFSPLHF. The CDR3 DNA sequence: TGTGCCAGCAGTTTAGGTCCGTTCTCACCCCTCCACTTT.

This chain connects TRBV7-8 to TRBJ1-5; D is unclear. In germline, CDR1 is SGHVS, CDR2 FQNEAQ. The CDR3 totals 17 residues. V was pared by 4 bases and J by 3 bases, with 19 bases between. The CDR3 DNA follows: TGTGCCAGCAGCTCAGCTAGCTTGAGTTTATACAATCAGCCCCAGCATTTT. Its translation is CASSSASLSLYNQPQHF.

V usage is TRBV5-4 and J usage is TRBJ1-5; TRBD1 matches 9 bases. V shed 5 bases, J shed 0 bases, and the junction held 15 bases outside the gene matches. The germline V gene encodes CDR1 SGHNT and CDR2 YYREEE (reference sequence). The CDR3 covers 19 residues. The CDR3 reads CASSLQQGARGDSNQPQHF. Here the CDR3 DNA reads TGTGCCAGCAGTTTACAACAGGGGGCGCGGGGAGATAGCAATCAGCCCCAGCATTTT.

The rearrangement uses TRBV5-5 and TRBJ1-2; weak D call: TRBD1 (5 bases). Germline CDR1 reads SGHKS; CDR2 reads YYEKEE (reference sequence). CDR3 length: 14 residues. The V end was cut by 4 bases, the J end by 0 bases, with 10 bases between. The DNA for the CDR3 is TGTGCCAGCAGCAGGACATCTACTAACTATGGCTACACCTTC. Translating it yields CASSRTSTNYGYTF.

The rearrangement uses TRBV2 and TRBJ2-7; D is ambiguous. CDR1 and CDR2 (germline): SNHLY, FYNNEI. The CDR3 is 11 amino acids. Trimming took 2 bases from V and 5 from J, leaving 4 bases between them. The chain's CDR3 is CASSESDEQYF. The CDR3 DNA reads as TGTGCCAGCAGTGAATCCGACGAGCAGTACTTC. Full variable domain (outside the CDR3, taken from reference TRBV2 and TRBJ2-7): EPEVTQTPSHQVTQMGQEVILRCVPISNHLYFYWYRQILGQKVEFLVSFYNNEISEKSEIFDDQFSVERPDGSNFTLKIRSTKLEDSAMYFCASSESDEQYFGPGTRLTVT.

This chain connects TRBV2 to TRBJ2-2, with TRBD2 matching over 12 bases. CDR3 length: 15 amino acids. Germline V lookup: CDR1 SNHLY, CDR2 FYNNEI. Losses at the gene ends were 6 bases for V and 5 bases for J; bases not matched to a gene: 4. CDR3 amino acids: CASRATSGGTGELFF. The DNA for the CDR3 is TGTGCCAGCAGAGCAACTAGCGGGGGGACCGGGGAGCTGTTTTTT.

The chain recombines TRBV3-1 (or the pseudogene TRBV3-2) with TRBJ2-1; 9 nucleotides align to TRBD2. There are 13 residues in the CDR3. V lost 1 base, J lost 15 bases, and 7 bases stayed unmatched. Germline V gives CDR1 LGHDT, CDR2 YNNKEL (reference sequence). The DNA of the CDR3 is TGTGCCAGCAGCCAAGGCGGGAGGGCCAGTAGGTTCTTC. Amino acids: CASSQGGRASRFF.

CDR3 residues: CASTEELAGAYGELFF. CDR3 nucleotide sequence: TGTGCCAGCACCGAGGAACTAGCGGGGGCCTACGGGGAGCTGTTTTTT. The chain links TRBV2 to TRBJ2-2; 11 positions agree with TRBD2. CDR3 length equals 16 residues. Trimming at V came to 7 bases and at J to 7 bases, leaving 11 bases not matched to a gene. CDR1 SNHLY and CDR2 FYNNEI come from the germline V gene.

The CDR3 DNA reads TGTGCCAGCACCTGGGACACTTTTGCAAAACTGTTTTTT. Residues: CASTWDTFAKLFF. J is TRBJ1-4 and V is TRBV12-3 or TRBV12-4; D is perhaps TRBD1 (6 bases). CDR3 length: 13 residues. V lost 7 bases to trimming and J lost 10 bases, with 16 bases between them.

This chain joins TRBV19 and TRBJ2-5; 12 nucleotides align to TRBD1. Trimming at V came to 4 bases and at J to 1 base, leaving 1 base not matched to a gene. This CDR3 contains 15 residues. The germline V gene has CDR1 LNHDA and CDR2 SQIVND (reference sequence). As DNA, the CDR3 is TGTGCCAGTAGTACGGGACAGGGGGCCCAAGAGACCCAGTACTTC. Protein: CASSTGQGAQETQYF. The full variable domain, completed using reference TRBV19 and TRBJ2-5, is DGGITQSPKYLFRKEGQNVTLSCEQNLNHDAMYWYRQDPGQGLRLIYYSQIVNDFQKGDIAEGYSVSREKKESFPLTVTSAQKNPTAFYLCASSTGQGAQETQYFGPGTRLLVL.

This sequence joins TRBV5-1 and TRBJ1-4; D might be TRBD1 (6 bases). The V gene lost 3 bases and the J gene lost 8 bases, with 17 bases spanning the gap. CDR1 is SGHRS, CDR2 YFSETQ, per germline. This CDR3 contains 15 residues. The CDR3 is CASSWGDGGEEKLFF. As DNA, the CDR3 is TGCGCCAGCAGCTGGGGAGATGGGGGCGAAGAAAAACTGTTTTTT.

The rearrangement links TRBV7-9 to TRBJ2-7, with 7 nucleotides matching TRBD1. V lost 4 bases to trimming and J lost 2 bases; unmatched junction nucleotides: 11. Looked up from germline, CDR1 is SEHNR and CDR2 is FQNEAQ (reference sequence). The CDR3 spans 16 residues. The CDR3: CASSSTRTGRTYEQYF. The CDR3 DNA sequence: TGTGCCAGCAGCTCCACCCGGACAGGTCGTACCTACGAGCAGTACTTC.

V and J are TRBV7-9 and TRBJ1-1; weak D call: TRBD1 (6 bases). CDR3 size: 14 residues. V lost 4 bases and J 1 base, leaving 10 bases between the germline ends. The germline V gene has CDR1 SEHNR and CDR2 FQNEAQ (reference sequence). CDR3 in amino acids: CASSSRTENTEAFF. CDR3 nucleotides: TGTGCCAGCAGCTCCAGGACAGAGAACACTGAAGCTTTCTTT.

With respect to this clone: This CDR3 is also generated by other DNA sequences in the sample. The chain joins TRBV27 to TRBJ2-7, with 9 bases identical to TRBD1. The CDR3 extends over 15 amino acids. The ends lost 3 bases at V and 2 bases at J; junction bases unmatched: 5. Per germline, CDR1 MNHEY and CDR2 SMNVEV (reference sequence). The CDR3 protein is CASSFRDRAPYEQYF. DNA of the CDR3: TGTGCCAGCAGTTTCCGGGACAGGGCCCCCTACGAGCAGTACTTC.

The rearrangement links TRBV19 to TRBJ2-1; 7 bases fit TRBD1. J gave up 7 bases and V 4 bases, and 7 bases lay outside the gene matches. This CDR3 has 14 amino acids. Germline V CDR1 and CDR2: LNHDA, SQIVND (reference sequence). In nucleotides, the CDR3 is TGTGCCAGTAGTAGTAGACAGGGCAGGAATGAGCAGTTCTTC. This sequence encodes CASSSRQGRNEQFF.

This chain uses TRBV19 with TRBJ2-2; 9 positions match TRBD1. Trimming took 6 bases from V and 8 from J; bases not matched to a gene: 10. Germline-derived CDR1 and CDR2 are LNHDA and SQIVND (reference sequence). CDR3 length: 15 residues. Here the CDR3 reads CASRRTGVGSGELFF. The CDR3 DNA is TGTGCCAGTAGGAGGACAGGGGTTGGATCGGGGGAGCTGTTTTTT.

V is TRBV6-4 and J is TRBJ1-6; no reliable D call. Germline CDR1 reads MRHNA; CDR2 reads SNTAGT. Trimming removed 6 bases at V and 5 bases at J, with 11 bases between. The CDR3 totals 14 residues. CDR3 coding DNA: TGTGCCAGCAGGAGGGAAAGCAATAATTCACCCCTCCACTTT. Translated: CASRRESNNSPLHF.

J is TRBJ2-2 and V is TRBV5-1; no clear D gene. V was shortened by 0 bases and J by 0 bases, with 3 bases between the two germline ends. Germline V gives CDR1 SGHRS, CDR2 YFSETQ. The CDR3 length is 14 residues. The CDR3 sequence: CASSLAANTGELFF. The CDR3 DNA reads TGCGCCAGCAGCTTGGCCGCGAACACCGGGGAGCTGTTTTTT.

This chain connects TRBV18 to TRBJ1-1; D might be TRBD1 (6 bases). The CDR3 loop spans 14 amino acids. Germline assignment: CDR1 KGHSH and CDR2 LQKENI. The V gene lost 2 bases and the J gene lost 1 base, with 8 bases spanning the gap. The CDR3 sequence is CASSPGQKNTEAFF. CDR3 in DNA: TGTGCCAGCTCACCAGGACAGAAGAACACTGAAGCTTTCTTT.

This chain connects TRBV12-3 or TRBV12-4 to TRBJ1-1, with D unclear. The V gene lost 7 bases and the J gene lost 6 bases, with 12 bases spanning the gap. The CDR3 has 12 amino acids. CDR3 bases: TGTGCCAGCACCGAGAGAAGTTCTGAAGCTTTCTTT. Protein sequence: CASTERSSEAFF.